This TCR beta chain was recorded in a study of response to subunit inactivated influenza vaccine. Note on this clonotype: The antigen is not known.

Germline assignment: CDR1 MNHNS and CDR2 SASEGT. This CDR3 spans 12 amino acids. Trimming pared 8 bases from V and 6 bases from J, leaving 13 bases between. General study results and limits: Few new T cells, the authors suggested, are recruited by each seasonal influenza vaccination.

TCRdb processed the RT-PCR reads anew with MiXCR; each CDR3 protein has one entry. The sample records 450,000 to 600,000 distinct CDR3 sequences, 7.5% to 8.5% being singletons. The V gene is TRBV6-1, the J gene TRBJ1-2; D perhaps matches TRBD1 (5 bases). Material: PBMCs from blood, obtained approximately 25 months after vaccination. This receptor was taken from a man between 50 and 69 years old who received an inactivated influenza vaccine. This CDR3 is CASLGDGHGYTF. In DNA, the CDR3 is TGTGCCAGCCTAGGGGACGGCCATGGCTACACCTTC.